This record looks at one TCR beta chain sequence and its context. The target antigen is unknown. These data are taken from a study of T cell repertoires in cytomegalovirus infection. Study-level background: Public TCR beta signature analysis indicated the presence of both CMV infection and matching HLA type.

MiXCR was run by TCRdb on the reads, yielding one entry per CDR3 protein. The data contain 150,000 to 180,000 distinct CDR3 sequences, about 20% of them singletons. Study-wide results and limits: It was HLA-C-restricted CMV-specific TCR beta clonotypes that dominated the response ex vivo. The cumulative frequency of public TCR beta families distinguished individuals who carried CMV together with the relevant HLA.

The CDR3 is made up of 16 amino acids. Per germline, CDR1 MGHRA and CDR2 YSYEKL. V lost 0 bases, J lost 4 bases, and 12 bases lay in between. The TCR was taken from a human donor in good health (CMV status not recorded). Some clones in this sample may be carry-over from other donors' samples. The rearrangement links TRBV4-1 to TRBJ2-2, with a possible D match to TRBD2 (5 bases). Sample: PBMCs. This CDR3 is CASSQDGGLSTGELFF. CDR3 sequence (DNA): TGCGCCAGCAGCCAAGATGGCGGGCTAAGCACCGGGGAGCTGTTTTTT.